This TCR beta chain was captured in a study of blood T cell repertoires in COVID-19. Looking at the study overall: Acute-phase and convalescent COVID-19 samples originated in the United States, Italy and Spain. The cDNA or gDNA used as material had been derived from T cells, B-cell-depleted T cells, or PBMCs.

The germline CDR1 and CDR2 sequences are SGHRS and YFSETQ. The CDR3 contains 15 residues. The trim removed 7 bases at V and 0 bases at J, leaving 8 bases unmatched. As originally analysed: The assay estimated nucleated cells by amplifying reference gene primers. TCRdb keeps only in-frame clones here, not all; method: immunoSEQ multiplex PCR. V and J calls and clone size are given by that table; D and trimming were obtained from the DNA. Of roughly 84,000 clones listed, 70% to 85% are singletons. Sequencing was carried out using peripheral blood. The origin of this receptor is a woman aged 45-60 years with acute or convalescent COVID-19. The V call is TRBV5-1, the J call TRBJ2-7; 9 bases line up with TRBD2. The CDR3 loop is CASRKAGGSSYEQYF. The CDR3 nucleotides read TGCGCCAGCCGTAAAGCGGGGGGCAGCTCCTACGAGCAGTACTTC.